This is a list of T cell receptor beta chains from one sample in a study of CD8 T cells in ankylosing spondylitis. One entry per CDR3 protein results from TCRdb running MiXCR on the 5' RACE reads. The sample has about 160,000 distinct CDR3 sequences, roughly 10% seen once. Sequences were obtained from blood, either unsorted or a sorted T cell fraction (not recorded which). The receptor source for this set is a female donor with ankylosing spondylitis or in good health (not recorded which). CDR3s include the opening cysteine and the closing phenylalanine or tryptophan. A D gene is named only where the DNA matches it firmly. Some rows have no size entry. The others give once, few or many, or a class for an expanded clone.

cdr3_aa cdr3_nt clone_size v_call d_call j_call
CASGQGGDNEQFF TGTGCCAGTGGCCAGGGGGGTGACAATGAGCAGTTCTTC . TRBV6-8 . TRBJ2-1
CASSSSFTEAFF TGCGCCAGCAGTTCGAGTTTCACTGAAGCTTTCTTT many TRBV5-1 . TRBJ1-1
CSAISGDTDTQYF TGCAGTGCTATAAGCGGGGACACAGATACGCAGTATTTT many TRBV20-1 TRBD2 TRBJ2-3
CASSSGQGPYYEQYF TGTGCCAGCAGTTCGGGACAGGGTCCTTACTACGAGCAGTACTTC . TRBV7-9 TRBD1 TRBJ2-7
CASSLDGTGGNTQYF TGCGCCAGCAGCCTGGACGGGACAGGGGGAAATACGCAGTATTTT . TRBV5-1 TRBD1 TRBJ2-3
CSVGGAVSTDTQYF TGCAGCGTTGGGGGGGCCGTAAGCACAGATACGCAGTATTTT . TRBV29-1 . TRBJ2-3
CASSPPDGIGNEQFF TGTGCCAGCAGCCCCCCGGACGGGATCGGTAATGAGCAGTTCTTC few TRBV9 . TRBJ2-1
CASSRLAGAYNEQFF TGTGCCAGCAGTCGACTAGCGGGAGCCTACAATGAGCAGTTCTTC many TRBV27 TRBD2 TRBJ2-1
CSGRDRGKDEQYF TGCAGCGGACGGGACAGGGGTAAGGACGAGCAGTACTTC many TRBV29-1 TRBD1 TRBJ2-7
CASSSGRADEQFF TGTGCCAGCAGCTCCGGACGGGCGGATGAGCAGTTCTTC . TRBV3-1 . TRBJ2-1
CASSPGTYSSYNEQLF TGTGCCAGCAGCCCCGGGACGTATAGCTCCTACAATGAGCAGTTATTC few TRBV3-1 . TRBJ2-1
CASLGQGTYNEQFF TGTGCCAGCCTCGGACAGGGGACCTACAATGAGCAGTTCTTC few TRBV2 TRBD1 TRBJ2-1
CASSLAGDAFF TGTGCCAGCAGTTTGGCGGGGGATGCTTTCTTT few TRBV27 . TRBJ1-1
CASSLTGGDEQFF TGCGCCAGCAGCCTCACAGGGGGGGATGAGCAGTTCTTC . TRBV5-1 . TRBJ2-1
CASKGVTGEQFF TGTGCCAGTAAGGGAGTAACGGGTGAGCAGTTCTTC . TRBV19 . TRBJ2-1
CASSLGGSLGTEAFF TGTGCCAGCAGCTTAGGAGGGTCTTTGGGCACTGAAGCTTTCTTT . TRBV7-2 . TRBJ1-1
CAISDGPEQFF TGTGCCATCAGTGACGGTCCGGAGCAGTTCTTC many TRBV10-3 . TRBJ2-1
CASSLPRTLAGGPSYEQYF TGTGCCAGCAGCTTACCACGAACACTAGCGGGAGGCCCCTCCTACGAGCAGTACTTC . TRBV11-2 TRBD2 TRBJ2-7
CATSESGRAYEQYF TGTGCCACCAGTGAATCAGGCAGGGCCTACGAGCAGTACTTC few TRBV24-1 . TRBJ2-7
CASSLGQGDEQYF TGTGCCAGCAGCTTAGGTCAGGGCGACGAGCAGTACTTC . TRBV7-6 . TRBJ2-7
CASSPGVAGNNEQFF TGCGCCAGCAGCCCTGGAGTAGCGGGAAACAATGAGCAGTTCTTC . TRBV4-1 TRBD2 TRBJ2-1
CASSSRTGKNIQYF TGTGCCAGCAGTTCCCGAACAGGCAAAAACATTCAGTACTTC few TRBV28 . TRBJ2-4
CSARDLSGTGYEQYF TGCAGTGCTAGAGACCTTAGCGGGACCGGCTACGAGCAGTACTTC many TRBV20-1 TRBD2 TRBJ2-7
CASSEGQGRTDTQYF TGTGCCAGCAGTGAAGGCCAGGGTCGCACAGATACGCAGTATTTT . TRBV2 . TRBJ2-3
CAISDPDTSSRANVLTF TGTGCCATCAGTGACCCGGACACCTCCTCTAGGGCCAACGTCCTGACTTTC . TRBV10-3 . TRBJ2-6
CASSLVGGGGYNEQFF TGTGCCAGCAGCTTAGTTGGAGGCGGCGGCTACAATGAGCAGTTCTTC few TRBV7-6 . TRBJ2-1
CASSFAGEGEQFF TGTGCCAGCAGTTTTGCGGGAGAGGGTGAGCAGTTCTTC many TRBV12-3/TRBV12-4 TRBD2 TRBJ2-1
CATSRVLAGALLEQYF TGTGCCACCAGCAGAGTACTAGCGGGGGCACTACTCGAGCAGTACTTC few TRBV15 TRBD2 TRBJ2-7
CASGSTGSPHEQYF TGTGCCAGCGGCTCGACAGGCTCCCCCCACGAGCAGTACTTC many TRBV12-3/TRBV12-4 . TRBJ2-7
CASSYSSGLRYEQYF TGTGCCAGCAGTTACTCATCCGGATTAAGATACGAGCAGTACTTC . TRBV6-5 . TRBJ2-7
CASSLVRKGWETQYF TGTGCCAGCAGCTTAGTTCGTAAAGGGTGGGAGACCCAGTACTTC few TRBV7-2 . TRBJ2-5